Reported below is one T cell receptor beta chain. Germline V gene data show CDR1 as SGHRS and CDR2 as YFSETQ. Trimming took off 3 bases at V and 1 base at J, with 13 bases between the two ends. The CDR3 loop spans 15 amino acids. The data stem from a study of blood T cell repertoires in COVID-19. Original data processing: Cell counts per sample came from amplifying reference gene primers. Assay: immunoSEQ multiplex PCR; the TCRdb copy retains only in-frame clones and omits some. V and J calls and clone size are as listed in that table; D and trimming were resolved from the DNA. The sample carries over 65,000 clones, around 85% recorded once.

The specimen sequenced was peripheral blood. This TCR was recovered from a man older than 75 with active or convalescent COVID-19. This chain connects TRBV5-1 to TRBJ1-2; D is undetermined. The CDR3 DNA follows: TGCGCCAGCAGCTCAACCCCCCTAAGTAACTATGGCTACACCTTC. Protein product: CASSSTPLSNYGYTF.